Sequencing of this TCR beta chain was carried out in a study of blood T cell repertoires in COVID-19. TCRdb's copy holds only in-frame clones and misses some; the assay was immunoSEQ multiplex PCR. Found here are approximately 90,000 clones, roughly 82% of them singletons; the top ten hold 1.2%. There are 14 residues in the CDR3. Germline loops: CDR1 SGHRS, CDR2 YFSETQ. V gave up 0 bases and J gave up 8 bases, with 14 bases separating them. The clonotype was recovered from a woman older than 75 with acute or convalescent COVID-19. Sequencing was carried out using peripheral blood. This chain uses TRBV5-1 with TRBJ1-2; D might be TRBD1 (6 bases). DNA of the CDR3: TGCGCCAGCAGCTTGGCCCGGGGGGCAGAGGGCTACACCTTC. This encodes CASSLARGAEGYTF.